A single sample is the source of the 26 T cell receptor beta chains below, sequenced in a study of blood T cell repertoires in COVID-19. TCRdb's table, derived via immunoSEQ multiplex PCR, lists solely in-frame clones and lacks some. The data contain around 180,000 clones, 70% to 90% of them singletons. Sequenced input: peripheral blood. Receptor source: a woman older than 75 with acute or convalescent COVID-19.

The chain uses TRBV11-2 and TRBJ2-5, with 11 bases matching TRBD2. The CDR3 has 15 amino acids. V lost 5 bases and J lost 2; bases outside the gene matches: 4. Germline values: CDR1 SGHAT, CDR2 FQNNGV. Here the CDR3 DNA reads TGTGCCAGCAGCCCACTAGCGGGGGCTCAAGAGACCCAGTACTTC. The encoded protein is CASSPLAGAQETQYF.

The CDR3 DNA sequence: TGCGCCAGCAGCTTGCAGGGGTCGGGTGAAAAACTGTTTTTT. The encoded protein is CASSLQGSGEKLFF. The rearrangement joins TRBV5-1 to TRBJ1-4, with D tentatively TRBD1 (6 bases). This CDR3 is built from 14 residues. V shed 1 base and J shed 7 bases, with 11 bases lying between them. Germline V gives CDR1 SGHRS, CDR2 YFSETQ.

The DNA of the CDR3 is TGTGCCAGCAGCTTATCCGGGACTAGCGGGGCGCAGCAGTTCTTC. It is translated as CASSLSGTSGAQQFF. The rearrangement uses TRBV7-3 and TRBJ2-1; the match to TRBD2 covers 13 bases. The CDR3 has 15 residues. Losses at the gene ends were 2 bases for V and 11 bases for J; bases not matched to a gene: 6. Germline V gene data show CDR1 as SGHTA and CDR2 as FQGTGA.

This clone was counted a few times. The rearrangement uses TRBV11-2 and TRBJ1-3; the D gene is possibly TRBD1 (6 bases). There are 16 residues in the CDR3. Germline V lookup: CDR1 SGHAT, CDR2 FQNNGV. V lost 3 bases, J lost 5 bases, and 17 bases lay in between. The CDR3 DNA reads as TGTGCCAGCAGCTTCCACAGGGCGGATGGGAGAAACACCATATATTTT. Encoded protein: CASSFHRADGRNTIYF. Supplemented by reference TRBV11-2 and TRBJ1-3, the full variable domain reads EAGVAQSPRYKIIEKRQSVAFWCNPISGHATLYWYQQILGQGPKLLIQFQNNGVVDDSQLPKDRFSAERLKGVDSTLKIQPAKLEDSAVYLCASSFHRADGRNTIYFGEGSWLTVV.

V and J are TRBV2 and TRBJ1-2; unclear D gene. Germline lookup yields CDR1 SNHLY and CDR2 FYNNEI. V gave up 5 bases and J gave up 7 bases, with 11 bases separating them. The CDR3 spans 12 residues. The CDR3 spells CASSIKGGGYTF. CDR3 sequence (DNA): TGTGCCAGCAGTATCAAGGGAGGTGGCTACACCTTC.

This clone showed up just once. The gene calls are TRBV27 and TRBJ1-4; weak D call: TRBD1 (6 bases). The CDR3 has 13 amino acids. The V end lost 7 bases, the J end lost 5 bases, and 11 bases lay between the germline ends. Germline V gene sequence: CDR1 MNHEY, CDR2 SMNVEV (reference sequence). CDR3 sequence reads: CASKSTGNEKLFF. As DNA, the CDR3 is TGTGCCAGCAAAAGTACAGGGAATGAAAAACTGTTTTTT. Using reference TRBV27 and TRBJ1-4 for the parts outside the CDR3, the full variable domain is EAQVTQNPRYLITVTGKKLTVTCSQNMNHEYMSWYRQDPGLGLRQIYYSMNVEVTDKGDVPEGYKVSRKEKRNFPLILESPSPNQTSLYFCASKSTGNEKLFFGSGTQLSVL.

The chain has TRBV7-2 and TRBJ1-5; perhaps TRBD1 as D (6 bases). This CDR3 spans 18 amino acids. Between the trimmed V and J ends, which lost 5 bases and 6 bases, there was a span of 26 bases. Germline V gene data show CDR1 as SGHTA and CDR2 as FQGNSA. CDR3: CASSPGVGATAGGQPQHF. The CDR3 nucleotides read TGTGCCAGCAGCCCAGGGGTAGGGGCAACGGCGGGTGGTCAGCCCCAGCATTTT.

J is TRBJ1-1 and V is TRBV5-1, with D tentatively TRBD1 (5 bases). Germline V gene sequence: CDR1 SGHRS, CDR2 YFSETQ. The CDR3 has 13 amino acids. V gave up 4 bases and J gave up 2 bases, with 9 bases separating them. The CDR3: CASSRGTNTEAFF. CDR3 nucleotides: TGCGCCAGCAGCAGGGGTACCAACACTGAAGCTTTCTTT.

This clone was seen once. The chain has TRBV10-3 and TRBJ2-5; D call uncertain. Germline V gene lookup returns CDR1 ENHRY and CDR2 SYGVKD. Trimming cost V 7 bases and J 2 bases, with 11 bases left between them. CDR3 length: 13 amino acids. In nucleotides, the CDR3 is TGTGCCATCAATTCAGGCCAACAAGAGACCCAGTACTTC. It encodes CAINSGQQETQYF.

The CDR3 loop reads CAITLGGANTEAFF. The CDR3 nucleotides are TGTGCCATCACCCTGGGGGGGGCGAACACTGAAGCTTTCTTT. V usage is TRBV10-3 and J usage is TRBJ1-1, with D possibly TRBD1 on 6 matching bases. Trimming took 7 bases from V and 1 from J, leaving 13 bases between them. Looked up from germline, CDR1 is ENHRY and CDR2 is SYGVKD. The CDR3 consists of 14 residues.

This clone occurred many times. The V call is TRBV25-1, the J call TRBJ1-2; 10 positions match TRBD1. Germline V lookup: CDR1 MGHDK, CDR2 SYGVNS. V shed 1 base and J 5 bases; nucleotides not matched to a gene: 4. This CDR3 is built from 15 residues. CDR3 residues: CASSEWDRGGYGYTF. DNA of the CDR3: TGTGCCAGCAGTGAATGGGACAGGGGTGGATATGGCTACACCTTC.

In its sample, this clone was seen a few times. CDR3 loop: CSVLIRQSGNTIYF. The DNA of the CDR3 is TGCAGCGTCCTTATTAGACAGTCTGGAAACACCATATATTTT. The gene calls are TRBV29-1 and TRBJ1-3, with D tentatively TRBD1 (5 bases). This CDR3 region has 14 residues. Germline CDR1 is SQVTM and CDR2 is ANQGSEA. V was trimmed by 6 bases and J by 1 base, leaving 13 bases between them.

This chain joins TRBV9 and TRBJ2-7; 8 nucleotides agree with TRBD2. J gave up 3 bases and V 0 bases, and 2 bases lay outside the gene matches. Germline CDR1 SGDLS, CDR2 YYNGEE. This CDR3 is 14 amino acids long. The CDR3 DNA reads TGTGCCAGCAGCGTAGAGGCGGGGGGCTACGAGCAGTACTTC. As protein: CASSVEAGGYEQYF.

The V call is TRBV11-2, the J call TRBJ2-7; D gene unclear. Germline V gives CDR1 SGHAT, CDR2 FQNNGV. Trimming took off 4 bases at V and 4 bases at J, with 8 bases between the two ends. The CDR3 runs 12 residues. The chain's CDR3 is CASSSTLYEQYF. The CDR3 DNA reads TGTGCCAGCAGCTCCACTTTGTACGAGCAGTACTTC.

This clone was observed a single time. V is TRBV10-3 and J is TRBJ2-5; D is unclear. Germline values: CDR1 ENHRY, CDR2 SYGVKD. The CDR3 loop spans 15 amino acids. V lost 0 bases, J lost 2 bases, and 10 bases lay in between. The CDR3 region has the DNA TGTGCCATCAGTGAGTCATGGCAGGCGCAAGAGACCCAGTACTTC. Its protein is CAISESWQAQETQYF.

The chain combines TRBV4-2 with TRBJ2-5, with D possibly matching TRBD2 (6 bases). Germline lookup yields CDR1 LGHNA and CDR2 YNFKEQ. Trimming stripped 0 bases from V and 4 bases from J, with 15 bases between. The CDR3 loop spans 16 amino acids. CDR3 sequence reads: CASSQDGGTSGETQYF. In DNA, the CDR3 is TGTGCCAGCAGCCAAGATGGCGGGACTTCGGGAGAGACCCAGTACTTC.

The chain links TRBV2 to TRBJ1-1; TRBD1 might be the D (6 bases). The CDR3 runs to 14 residues. The V end was cut by 6 bases, the J end by 0 bases, with 11 bases between. Germline CDR1 SNHLY, CDR2 FYNNEI. CDR3: CASSLQGMNTEAFF. The CDR3 region has the DNA TGTGCCAGCAGCCTACAGGGCATGAACACTGAAGCTTTCTTT.

The chain is built from TRBV12-3 or TRBV12-4 and TRBJ2-3; no clear D gene. This CDR3 comprises 12 residues. V was trimmed by 6 bases and J by 2 bases, leaving 6 bases between them. The CDR3 is CASRLTTDTQYF. CDR3 coding DNA: TGTGCCAGCAGACTTACCACAGATACGCAGTATTTT.

The genes are TRBV10-1 and TRBJ2-1, with a tentative D call TRBD1 (5 bases). V was shortened by 3 bases and J by 9 bases, with 15 bases between the two germline ends. This CDR3 is 14 amino acids long. The V gene's germline CDR1 is WNHNN and CDR2 SYGVQD (reference sequence). CDR3 nucleotide sequence: TGCGCCAGCAGTGAAGGAGACAGATTGAGTGAGCAGTTCTTC. As protein: CASSEGDRLSEQFF.

The chain couples TRBV3-1 (or the pseudogene TRBV3-2) to TRBJ2-3; 7 bases are shared with TRBD2. Germline V gene data show CDR1 as LGHDT and CDR2 as YNNKEL (reference sequence). V lost 5 bases, J lost 2 bases, and 4 bases stayed unmatched. CDR3 length: 14 amino acids. CDR3 coding DNA: TGTGCCAGCAGCTACGGGGGGACCACAGATACGCAGTATTTT. Translating gives CASSYGGTTDTQYF.

This clone was detected a few times. This rearrangement joins TRBV7-2 to TRBJ2-7; 9 positions match TRBD1. After removal of 1 base from V and 5 bases from J, the junction contained 6 bases not matched to a gene. The CDR3 is 15 residues long. Germline lookup yields CDR1 SGHTA and CDR2 FQGNSA. DNA for the CDR3: TGTGCCAGCAGCTTAGGACCGGGACAGGGCCACGAGCAGTACTTC. Translated, it gives CASSLGPGQGHEQYF. The variable domain in full, with the rest retrieved from reference TRBV7-2 and TRBJ2-7, is GAGVSQSPSNKVTEKGKDVELRCDPISGHTALYWYRQSLGQGLEFLIYFQGNSAPDKSGLPSDRFSAERTGGSVSTLTIQRTQQEDSAVYLCASSLGPGQGHEQYFGPGTRLTVT.

This chain links TRBV7-3 with TRBJ1-4, with D unclear. The CDR3 contains 14 residues. V gave up 3 bases and J gave up 6 bases, with 11 bases separating them. Germline assignment: CDR1 SGHTA and CDR2 FQGTGA. CDR3 sequence (DNA): TGTGCCAGCAGCTTGGGCAGGATGGATGAAAAACTGTTTTTT. Its translation is CASSLGRMDEKLFF.

This clone was seen only a few times. V is TRBV6-2 or TRBV6-3 and J is TRBJ2-7; TRBD2 is a possible D gene (6 bases). This CDR3 has 14 residues. The V end was cut by 6 bases, the J end by 3 bases, with 15 bases between. Germline assignment: CDR1 MNHEY and CDR2 SVGEGT. CDR3 DNA: TGTGCCAGCAGCCGCGGGGCCGCTGACTACGAGCAGTACTTC. This encodes CASSRGAADYEQYF.

The V call is TRBV15, the J call TRBJ2-3; no clear D. This CDR3 contains 14 residues. V lost 0 bases and J lost 1, with 5 bases in between. Per the germline V gene, CDR1 is LNHNV and CDR2 is YYDKDF (reference sequence). CDR3 sequence: CATSREAGTDTQYF. The DNA for the CDR3 is TGTGCCACCAGCAGAGAGGCCGGCACAGATACGCAGTATTTT.

This chain links TRBV5-4 with TRBJ2-7, with 9 bases identical to TRBD1. Germline CDR1 reads SGHNT; CDR2 reads YYREEE (reference sequence). The trim removed 6 bases at V and 1 base at J, leaving 8 bases unmatched. The CDR3 spans 15 residues. This chain's CDR3 is CASTTGTGPSYEQYF. The CDR3 coding sequence is TGTGCCAGCACGACCGGGACAGGGCCTTCCTACGAGCAGTACTTC.

The chain employs TRBV7-8 and TRBJ2-3, with 7 bases fitting TRBD2. V was pared by 5 bases and J by 6 bases, with 8 bases of the junction left unmatched. The CDR3 consists of 14 residues. Germline V gene data show CDR1 as SGHVS and CDR2 as FQNEAQ. The CDR3 bases are TGTGCCAGCAGCGTATTCGGGGGGAGGGATACGCAGTATTTT. Protein: CASSVFGGRDTQYF.